These 27 T cell receptor beta chains originate from one sample sequenced in a study of CD8 T cells in ankylosing spondylitis. TCRdb processed the 5' RACE reads anew with MiXCR; each CDR3 protein has one entry. This table has more than 200,000 distinct CDR3 sequences, about 24% appearing once. Sequencing was done on a sample of blood, either unsorted or a sorted T cell fraction (not recorded which). These receptor sequences come from a male donor with ankylosing spondylitis or in good health (not recorded which).

The chain joins TRBV6-1 to TRBJ2-5; maybe TRBD1 (5 bases). V gave up 6 bases and J gave up 5 bases, with 10 bases separating them. Germline values: CDR1 MNHNS, CDR2 SASEGT. This CDR3 contains 12 residues. CDR3 sequence: CASSSGWETQYF. As DNA, the CDR3 is TGTGCCAGCAGCTCAGGGTGGGAGACCCAGTACTTC.

This clonotype was seen more than once but under ten times. This chain connects TRBV20-1 to TRBJ1-1, with TRBD1 matching 8 bases. The CDR3 totals 12 residues. Germline CDR1 is DFQATT and CDR2 is SNEGSKA (reference sequence). With V trimmed by 7 bases and J by 3 bases, 4 bases remained unmatched. This CDR3 is CSVQGAYTEAFF. The DNA of the CDR3 is TGCAGTGTCCAGGGGGCGTACACTGAAGCTTTCTTT.

The chain carries TRBV3-1 and TRBJ2-3; no clear D gene. The CDR3 is 14 amino acids. The V gene lost 2 bases and the J gene lost 6 bases, with 12 bases spanning the gap. Germline V CDR1 and CDR2: LGHDT, YNNKEL (reference sequence). The CDR3 here is CASSQYSSRDTQYF. The CDR3 region has the DNA TGTGCCAGCAGCCAATACTCTAGTCGGGATACGCAGTATTTT.

This clonotype appeared many times. The chain employs TRBV20-1 and TRBJ1-1; D might be TRBD1 (5 bases). Germline lookup yields CDR1 DFQATT and CDR2 SNEGSKA (reference sequence). CDR3 length: 13 amino acids. The germline V and J ends were trimmed by 3 bases and 7 bases, with 15 bases remaining between them. Written as DNA, the CDR3 is TGCAGTGCTAGGAGCAGATCGACAGTTGAAGCTTTCTTT. Protein product: CSARSRSTVEAFF.

The gene calls are TRBV19 and TRBJ2-3, with TRBD2 matching 12 bases. CDR3 length: 16 residues. V lost 7 bases to trimming and J lost 4 bases; unmatched junction nucleotides: 9. Germline V gene lookup returns CDR1 LNHDA and CDR2 SQIVND (reference sequence). Here the CDR3 DNA reads TGTGCCAGTATGATGTCTAGCGGGGGGGTAGCAGATACGCAGTATTTT. Amino acids: CASMMSSGGVADTQYF.

The rearrangement uses TRBV20-1 and TRBJ1-1, with D uncertain. Germline values: CDR1 DFQATT, CDR2 SNEGSKA (reference sequence). With 0 bases removed from V and 1 base from J, the gap between germline ends came to 12 bases. The CDR3 has 15 residues. The CDR3 DNA sequence: TGCAGTGCTAGAGATCTAGGCAGGTGGAACACTGAAGCTTTCTTT. It specifies CSARDLGRWNTEAFF.

This clonotype came up a few times. The DNA is omitted, as the CDR3 cannot be located on it reliably, and the CDR3 follows TCRdb's listing. The chain joins TRBV10-3 to TRBJ2-2; the table's D call TRBD1 went unverified against the DNA. Per germline, CDR1 ENHRY and CDR2 SYGVKD. The length of the CDR3 is 17 amino acids, counting both ends. This chain's CDR3 is CAISESNRAGLGELFFF.

This clonotype was seen at least ten times. V is TRBV12-3 or TRBV12-4 and J is TRBJ1-5; D is uncertain. V was pared by 4 bases and J by 4 bases, with 14 bases between. This CDR3 is 15 amino acids long. CDR3 bases: TGTGCCAGCAGTTCCCTTGGACCGGAGAATCAGCCCCAGCATTTT. This translates into CASSSLGPENQPQHF.

This clonotype was seen a handful of times. The chain uses TRBV20-1 and TRBJ1-5; D remains ambiguous. The V and J ends lost 3 bases and 0 bases respectively, with 3 bases between them. CDR1 is DFQATT and CDR2 is SNEGSKA in the germline V gene (reference sequence). The CDR3 is made up of 12 amino acids. The CDR3 here is CSASLSNQPQHF. CDR3 nucleotide sequence: TGCAGTGCTAGTCTTAGCAATCAGCCCCAGCATTTT.

CDR3 sequence (DNA): TGTGCCAGTAGAATCCAACAGGGGTTGTTCCACGAGCAGTACTTC. Protein sequence: CASRIQQGLFHEQYF. V and J are TRBV19 and TRBJ2-7, with 7 bases identical to TRBD1. Germline V gene data show CDR1 as LNHDA and CDR2 as SQIVND (reference sequence). Trimming removed 6 bases from V and 5 bases from J; junction bases left unmatched: 13. This CDR3 is built from 15 residues.

This chain uses TRBV12-3 or TRBV12-4 with TRBJ2-7, with a possible D match to TRBD1 (5 bases). V lost 6 bases and J 0 bases, leaving 9 bases between the germline ends. The CDR3 length is 13 residues. The CDR3 is CASSLQVSYEQYF. The CDR3 coding sequence is TGTGCCAGCAGCCTACAGGTCTCCTACGAGCAGTACTTC.

The chain recombines TRBV20-1 with TRBJ2-3; TRBD2 aligns across 9 bases. Losses at the gene ends were 1 base for V and 1 base for J; bases not matched to a gene: 3. CDR3 length equals 15 residues. Germline V gene data show CDR1 as DFQATT and CDR2 as SNEGSKA (reference sequence). The CDR3 protein is CSARGVAGGTDTQYF. As DNA, the CDR3 is TGCAGTGCTAGAGGTGTAGCGGGGGGCACAGATACGCAGTATTTT.

J is TRBJ2-3 and V is TRBV15, with 10 positions matching TRBD1. Germline V lookup: CDR1 LNHNV, CDR2 YYDKDF (reference sequence). The V gene end was trimmed by 0 bases and the J gene end by 3 bases; junction bases not matched to a gene: 6. The length of the CDR3 is 17 residues. The CDR3 nucleotides are TGTGCCACCAGCAGAGACGGGGGACAGGGGATGACAGATACGCAGTATTTT. Translated: CATSRDGGQGMTDTQYF.

This clonotype was observed a handful of times. The chain links TRBV28 to TRBJ2-7; TRBD2 is a possible D gene (6 bases). Germline values: CDR1 MDHEN, CDR2 SYDVKM. There are 16 residues in the CDR3. The germline V and J ends were trimmed by 3 bases and 0 bases, with 15 bases remaining between them. CDR3 DNA sequence: TGTGCCAGCAGTTTCGATCCGGGAGCCCGCTCCTACGAGCAGTACTTC. Translation: CASSFDPGARSYEQYF. The full variable domain, its missing parts supplied by reference TRBV28 and TRBJ2-7, is DVKVTQSSRYLVKRTGEKVFLECVQDMDHENMFWYRQDPGLGLRLIYFSYDVKMKEKGDIPEGYSVSREKKERFSLILESASTNQTSMYLCASSFDPGARSYEQYFGPGTRLTVT.

This clonotype was counted between two and nine times. The chain combines TRBV20-1 with TRBJ1-3, with D possibly being TRBD1 (5 bases). The CDR3 has 14 residues. Trimming stripped 6 bases from V and 3 bases from J, with 15 bases between. The germline V gene has CDR1 DFQATT and CDR2 SNEGSKA (reference sequence). Written as DNA, the CDR3 is TGCAGTGCCAAGCGAGGGGTTGATGGAAACACCATATATTTT. Translated: CSAKRGVDGNTIYF.

The gene calls are TRBV12-3 or TRBV12-4 and TRBJ2-2; D could derive from TRBD1 or TRBD2 (7 bases each). This CDR3 contains 13 residues. V was trimmed by 11 bases and J by 5 bases, leaving 15 bases between them. The DNA for the CDR3 is TGTGCCGGGAGGGGACAGACGACCGGGGAGCTGTTTTTT. It specifies CAGRGQTTGELFF.

The chain carries TRBV7-9 and TRBJ1-5; D not resolved. This CDR3 has 14 amino acids. Germline CDR1 reads SEHNR; CDR2 reads FQNEAQ (reference sequence). With 5 bases removed from V and 0 bases from J, the gap between germline ends came to 8 bases. The CDR3 loop reads CASSPTSSNQPQHF. In nucleotides, the CDR3 is TGTGCCAGCAGCCCGACGAGTAGCAATCAGCCCCAGCATTTT.

This clonotype has ten or more counts. This chain connects TRBV29-1 to TRBJ2-7; a weak D match, TRBD2 (6 bases). The CDR3 loop spans 11 amino acids. The germline CDR1 and CDR2 sequences are SQVTM and ANQGSEA. V gave up 5 bases and J gave up 6 bases, with 11 bases separating them. The CDR3: CSVRPGAEQYF. The CDR3 nucleotides are TGCAGCGTTAGGCCGGGAGCCGAGCAGTACTTC.

This clonotype was seen at least ten times. The rearrangement links TRBV5-1 to TRBJ1-6, with D hard to call. V was pared by 2 bases and J by 0 bases, with 12 bases between. Germline CDR1 and CDR2: SGHRS and YFSETQ. The CDR3 is 17 residues long. Here the CDR3 reads CASSFGLQSSYNSPLHF. In nucleotides, the CDR3 is TGCGCCAGCAGCTTTGGACTCCAGAGCTCCTATAATTCACCCCTCCACTTT.

The table lists this clonotype with many counts. CDR3 sequence (DNA): TGCAGTGCTGGGACGGTGAACACTGAAGCTTTCTTT. This sequence encodes CSAGTVNTEAFF. J is TRBJ1-1 and V is TRBV20-1, with D perhaps TRBD1 (5 bases). Germline-derived CDR1 and CDR2 are DFQATT and SNEGSKA (reference sequence). There are 12 residues in the CDR3. With 5 bases removed from V and 0 bases from J, the gap between germline ends came to 7 bases.

This rearrangement joins TRBV6-5 to TRBJ1-4; D call uncertain. The CDR3 runs 16 residues. Germline V CDR1 and CDR2: MNHEY, SVGAGI. V lost 0 bases and J lost 1, with 9 bases in between. The DNA for the CDR3 is TGTGCCAGCAGTTACTCGCGCGGTCAAACTAATGAAAAACTGTTTTTT. Encoded protein: CASSYSRGQTNEKLFF.

The J gene is TRBJ2-4, the V gene TRBV6-1; the match to TRBD1 covers 8 bases. Germline CDR1 MNHNS, CDR2 SASEGT. V lost 6 bases, J lost 4 bases, and 2 bases stayed unmatched. This CDR3 comprises 13 residues. The CDR3 sequence: CASSRTGKNIQYF. DNA for the CDR3: TGTGCCAGCAGCAGGACAGGGAAAAACATTCAGTACTTC.

This clonotype came up a few times. The chain carries TRBV29-1 and TRBJ2-7, with D possibly called TRBD1 or TRBD2 (6 bases each). CDR1 SQVTM and CDR2 ANQGSEA come from the germline V gene. CDR3 size: 14 residues. With 7 bases removed from V and 6 bases from J, the gap between germline ends came to 22 bases. As DNA, the CDR3 is TGCAGCGCACGGACAAGGGGGGCTTTTGGCGAGCAGTACTTC. It specifies CSARTRGAFGEQYF.

This clonotype was detected a few times. The chain carries TRBV4-2 and TRBJ2-7, with TRBD2 matching over 8 bases. The CDR3 is 16 residues long. Germline assignment: CDR1 LGHNA and CDR2 YNFKEQ. V was clipped by 4 bases and J by 1 base; unmatched bases: 9. CDR3 nucleotides: TGTGCCAGCAGCCCAACTCTGGCGGGGGGATCCTACGAGCAGTACTTC. As protein: CASSPTLAGGSYEQYF.

This clonotype was counted at least ten times. The gene calls are TRBV12-3 or TRBV12-4 and TRBJ2-5; 10 bases are shared with TRBD1. The CDR3 has 14 residues. V dropped 5 bases and J dropped 5; count of bases not matched to a gene: 5. For the CDR3, the DNA is TGTGCCAGCAGTCCGGGACAGGGGTCGGAGACCCAGTACTTC. Its translation is CASSPGQGSETQYF.

This clonotype was recorded at least ten times. The chain combines TRBV12-3 or TRBV12-4 with TRBJ2-1, with 9 bases fitting TRBD1. CDR3 size: 15 residues. J lost 8 bases, V lost 7 bases, and 12 bases had no gene match. CDR3 DNA sequence: TGTGCCAGCACCAAAGGGGGGACAGGGCGCGATGAGCAGTTCTTC. Translating it yields CASTKGGTGRDEQFF.

This clonotype has ten or more counts. The gene calls are TRBV7-2 and TRBJ2-1, with 8 bases that match TRBD1. Germline V gene sequence: CDR1 SGHTA, CDR2 FQGNSA. The CDR3 is 15 amino acids. V trimming: 4 bases; J trimming: 7 bases; junction bases outside the gene matches: 9. CDR3 nucleotide sequence: TGTGCCAGCAGCTGGGGACAGGCGGTTATAAATGAGCAGTTCTTC. Translating gives CASSWGQAVINEQFF.